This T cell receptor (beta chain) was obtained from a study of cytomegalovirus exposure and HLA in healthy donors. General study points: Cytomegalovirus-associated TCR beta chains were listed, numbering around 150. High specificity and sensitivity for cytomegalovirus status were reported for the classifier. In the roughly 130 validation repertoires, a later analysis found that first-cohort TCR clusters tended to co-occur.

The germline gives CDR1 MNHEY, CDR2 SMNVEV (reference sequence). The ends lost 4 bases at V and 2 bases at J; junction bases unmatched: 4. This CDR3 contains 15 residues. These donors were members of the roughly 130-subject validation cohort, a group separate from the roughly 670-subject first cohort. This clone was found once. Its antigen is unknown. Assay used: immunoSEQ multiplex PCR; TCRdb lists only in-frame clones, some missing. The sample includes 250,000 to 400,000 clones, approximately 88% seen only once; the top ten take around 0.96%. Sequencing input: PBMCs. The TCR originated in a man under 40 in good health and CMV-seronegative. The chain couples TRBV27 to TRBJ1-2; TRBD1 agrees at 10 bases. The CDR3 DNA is TGTGCCAGCAGTTCTTGGACAGGGGGGAACTATGGCTACACCTTC. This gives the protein CASSSWTGGNYGYTF.